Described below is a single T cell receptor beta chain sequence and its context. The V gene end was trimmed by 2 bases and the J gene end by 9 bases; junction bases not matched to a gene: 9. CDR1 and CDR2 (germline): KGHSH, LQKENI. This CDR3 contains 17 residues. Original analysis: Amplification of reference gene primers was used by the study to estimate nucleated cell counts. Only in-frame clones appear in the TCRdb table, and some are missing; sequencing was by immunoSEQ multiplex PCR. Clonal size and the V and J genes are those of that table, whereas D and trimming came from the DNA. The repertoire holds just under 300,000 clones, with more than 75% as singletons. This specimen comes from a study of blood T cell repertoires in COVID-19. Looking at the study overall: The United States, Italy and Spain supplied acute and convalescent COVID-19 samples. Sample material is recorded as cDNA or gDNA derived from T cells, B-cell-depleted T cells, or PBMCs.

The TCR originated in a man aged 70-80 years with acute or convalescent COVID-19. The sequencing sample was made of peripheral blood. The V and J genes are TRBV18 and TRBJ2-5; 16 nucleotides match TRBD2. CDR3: CASSPSGQGTSGGAQYF. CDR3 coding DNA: TGTGCCAGCTCACCATCCGGACAGGGGACTAGCGGGGGGGCCCAGTACTTC.